This section outlines one T cell receptor (beta chain) sequence together with its context. This record comes from a study of T-cell reconstitution after alpha-beta-depleted transplantation in children. Researchers prepared the TCRbeta library using unique molecular identifiers, the study reports. TCRdb recomputed calls from the PCR reads with MiXCR, one row per CDR3 protein. The sample shows 350,000 to 500,000 distinct CDR3 sequences, over 40% of them seen only once. The germline V gene has CDR1 SGHAT and CDR2 FQNNGV. Germline trimming cut 5 bases from V and 1 base from J; bases unmatched to any gene: 11. The CDR3 totals 17 residues.

The material was PBMCs, obtained before TCRalphabeta/CD19-depleted stem cell transplant. This clonotype was sampled from a girl aged 2-10 years with aplastic anemia, due to receive a stem cell transplant. V and J are TRBV11-2 and TRBJ2-1; TRBD2 aligns across 7 bases. CDR3 residues: CASSTGGSPISYNEQFF. The CDR3 nucleotides read TGTGCCAGCAGCACCGGCGGGAGTCCGATTTCCTACAATGAGCAGTTCTTC.